This T cell receptor (beta chain) was found in a study of human T cells and chemical hapten exposure. Study-wide background: Upper inner arm skin measuring roughly 2 cm by roughly 2 cm received 2% DPC for sensitization. Variability of per-sample TCR yields stemmed mainly from small differences in pooled library volume. Diphenylcyclopropenone, dosed weekly to the scalp, was given to patients throughout the approximately 24-week study.

Regarding time point: patch test 1, 2 weeks after DPC sensitization. The treatment here: therapeutic diphenylcyclopropenone sensitization with weekly scalp DPC. TCRdb fed the RACE reads into MiXCR, producing one record per CDR3 protein. This table has some 200,000 distinct CDR3 sequences, 20% to 25% appearing once. There are many counts of this clonotype. CDR3 length equals 16 residues. The junction had 8 bases not matched to a gene; V was cut back by 2 bases and J by 2 bases. Germline V gene sequence: CDR1 MNHEY, CDR2 SVGEGT. Specimen: whole blood, collected in connection with sensitization to the hapten diphenylcyclopropenone (DPC). This TCR derives from a woman aged 45-65 years with alopecia areata. Some clones in this sample may be carry-over from other donors' samples. V usage is TRBV6-2 or TRBV6-3 and J usage is TRBJ2-7; 8 positions match TRBD2. Here the CDR3 reads CASSYTPLAGPYEQYF. The DNA of the CDR3 is TGTGCCAGCAGTTACACGCCCTTAGCGGGACCCTACGAGCAGTACTTC.